The 16 T cell receptor beta chains below were found in one sample sequenced in a study of identical twins. From the 5' RACE reads, TCRdb called clonotypes with MiXCR, one entry per CDR3 protein. The repertoire holds 200,000 to 250,000 distinct CDR3 sequences, 6.5% to 8.5% seen once, with about 2% in the top ten. These data were also reused for a study on yellow fever vaccine responses in identical twins.

Input material: memory (CD45RO+) T cells sorted from blood. The receptors come from a woman aged 18-30 years in good health.

The chain employs TRBV5-6 and TRBJ1-3; 9 bases match TRBD1. This CDR3 spans 18 amino acids. Germline CDR1 SGHDT, CDR2 YYEEEE. The ends lost 2 bases at V and 3 bases at J; junction bases unmatched: 12. CDR3 DNA: TGTGCCAGCAGCTTCGGTCTCACAGGGGGCTTGCGTGGAAACACCATATATTTT. Amino acids: CASSFGLTGGLRGNTIYF. Using reference TRBV5-6 and TRBJ1-3 for the parts outside the CDR3, the full variable domain is DAGVTQSPTHLIKTRGQQVTLRCSPKSGHDTVSWYQQALGQGPQFIFQYYEEEERQRGNFPDRFSGHQFPNYSSELNVNALLLGDSALYLCASSFGLTGGLRGNTIYFGEGSWLTVV.

This clonotype showed up just a few times. J is TRBJ2-7 and V is TRBV7-2; TRBD1 matches at 10 bases. Germline V CDR1 and CDR2: SGHTA, FQGNSA. The CDR3 contains 15 residues. Trimming cost V 1 base and J 7 bases; bases outside gene matches: 7. The chain's CDR3 is CASSLGGTGANEQYF. In nucleotides, the CDR3 is TGTGCCAGCAGCTTAGGAGGGACAGGGGCGAATGAGCAGTACTTC.

This clonotype appeared a few times. This rearrangement joins TRBV4-3 to TRBJ2-3; no clear D. V lost 0 bases to trimming and J lost 6 bases, with 19 bases between them. The germline V gene has CDR1 LGHNA and CDR2 YSLEER. This CDR3 is built from 17 residues. The CDR3 DNA is TGCGCCAGCAGCCAAGATCATAGCCCGGGTATGATCGATACGCAGTATTTT. This sequence encodes CASSQDHSPGMIDTQYF.

This clonotype showed up just a few times. The chain uses TRBV5-1 and TRBJ2-7, with a tentative D call TRBD2 (6 bases). Germline V CDR1 and CDR2: SGHRS, YFSETQ. This CDR3 has 13 residues. V was clipped by 2 bases and J by 6 bases, with 12 bases between them. CDR3 in DNA: TGCGCCAGCAGCTTCGAACTAGCTAGCGAGCAGTACTTC. The encoded protein is CASSFELASEQYF.

This clonotype was counted only a few times. The J gene is TRBJ2-5, the V gene TRBV7-2, with D unclear. Looked up from germline, CDR1 is SGHTA and CDR2 is FQGNSA. Trimming pared 3 bases from V and 4 bases from J, leaving 18 bases between. The CDR3 sequence is 16 residues long. CDR3 protein: CASSFQNMVIGETQYF. The CDR3 DNA reads TGTGCCAGCAGCTTTCAGAATATGGTTATCGGAGAGACCCAGTACTTC.

There are many counts of this clonotype. This chain joins TRBV20-1 and TRBJ2-5, with 7 bases fitting TRBD2. CDR1 is DFQATT, CDR2 SNEGSKA, per germline (reference sequence). The J segment lost 2 bases and the V segment lost 6 bases, leaving 15 bases of the junction unmatched. CDR3 length: 16 residues. The CDR3 coding sequence is TGCAGTGCCAATGACGGGAGGCAGAAAAATCAAGAGACCCAGTACTTC. It specifies CSANDGRQKNQETQYF.

There are many counts of this clonotype. The chain combines TRBV4-2 with TRBJ1-5; unclear D gene. This CDR3 is 13 amino acids long. The V gene lost 1 base and the J gene lost 5 bases, with 6 bases spanning the gap. Germline V lookup: CDR1 LGHNA, CDR2 YNFKEQ. The CDR3 is CASSQGVDQPQHF. The DNA of the CDR3 is TGTGCCAGCAGCCAAGGGGTCGATCAGCCCCAGCATTTT.

This clonotype showed up many times. At one end the junction does not follow the germline gene, possibly because of a read error. The chain employs TRBV6-6 and TRBJ2-1; no reliable D call. Germline CDR1 MNHNY, CDR2 SVGAGI (reference sequence). CDR3 size: 11 residues. In nucleotides, the CDR3 is TGTGCCAGCAGTCACTCGAATGAGCAGTTCTTC. Protein sequence: CASSHSNEQFF.

This clonotype showed up just once. The chain is built from TRBV3-1 and TRBJ2-5; D gene unclear. V shed 2 bases and J shed 5 bases, with 12 bases lying between them. Germline assignment: CDR1 LGHDT and CDR2 YNNKEL (reference sequence). The CDR3 spans 14 residues. The CDR3 loop is CASSQFRSRETQYF. The DNA of the CDR3 is TGTGCCAGCAGCCAATTCCGTTCCCGCGAGACCCAGTACTTC.

At least ten counts were recorded for this clonotype. V gene TRBV24-1 combines with J gene TRBJ2-5; D perhaps matches TRBD1 (6 bases). V lost 4 bases, J lost 7 bases, and 21 bases lay in between. Germline V lookup: CDR1 KGHDR, CDR2 SFDVKD. The CDR3 length is 16 residues. The CDR3 reads CATSDGTGKASWTQYF. CDR3 bases: TGTGCCACCAGTGACGGTACAGGGAAGGCGAGCTGGACCCAGTACTTC.

In its sample, this clonotype was seen many times. This chain uses TRBV7-2 with TRBJ2-2; TRBD1 matches at 12 bases. The CDR3 has 17 amino acids. The V gene's germline CDR1 is SGHTA and CDR2 FQGNSA. The junction had 7 bases not matched to a gene; V was cut back by 2 bases and J by 6 bases. This CDR3 reads CASSLTGTGGGPGELFF. The CDR3 coding sequence is TGTGCCAGCAGCTTAACTGGGACAGGGGGCGGTCCCGGGGAGCTGTTTTTT.

There are many counts of this clonotype. The V gene is TRBV14, the J gene TRBJ2-3; 8 bases are a match to TRBD2. Germline CDR1 SGHDN, CDR2 FVKESK. J gave up 1 base and V 1 base, and 13 bases lay outside the gene matches. This CDR3 spans 19 amino acids. CDR3 nucleotides: TGTGCCAGCAGCCAAGGCCCCCATTTTCCAGCGGGAGGCACAGATACGCAGTATTTT. Its protein product is CASSQGPHFPAGGTDTQYF.

This clonotype showed up many times. V is TRBV7-2 and J is TRBJ2-3; a weak D match, TRBD1 (5 bases). The V end lost 6 bases, the J end lost 0 bases, and 10 bases lay between the germline ends. CDR3 length equals 14 residues. The germline gives CDR1 SGHTA, CDR2 FQGNSA. The CDR3: CASRSRASTDTQYF. As DNA, the CDR3 is TGTGCCAGCAGATCCAGGGCTAGCACAGATACGCAGTATTTT.

This clonotype was seen more than once but under ten times. The rearrangement joins TRBV11-2 to TRBJ2-5; no clear D gene. CDR3 length equals 14 residues. The V and J ends lost 5 bases and 4 bases respectively, with 14 bases between them. From germline, CDR1 is SGHAT and CDR2 FQNNGV. This CDR3 reads CASSRAYFGETQYF. CDR3 DNA: TGTGCCAGCAGCCGAGCCTACTTTGGAGAGACCCAGTACTTC.

The V gene is TRBV6-4, the J gene TRBJ1-5; the D is unclear. This CDR3 region has 15 residues. Per germline, CDR1 MRHNA and CDR2 SNTAGT. Trimming took 2 bases from V and 0 from J, leaving 8 bases between them. Here the CDR3 DNA reads TGTGCCAGCAGTGACCAGGCAGGTAGCAATCAGCCCCAGCATTTT. Translating gives CASSDQAGSNQPQHF.

This clonotype was detected many times. The V call is TRBV11-2, the J call TRBJ2-5; D ambiguous. The CDR3 runs to 15 residues. CDR1 and CDR2 (germline): SGHAT, FQNNGV. The ends were cut back, 3 bases at V and 2 bases at J, with 13 bases in the middle. This chain's CDR3 is CASSLGHLLQETQYF. CDR3 DNA sequence: TGTGCCAGCAGCTTGGGCCATCTCCTACAAGAGACCCAGTACTTC.